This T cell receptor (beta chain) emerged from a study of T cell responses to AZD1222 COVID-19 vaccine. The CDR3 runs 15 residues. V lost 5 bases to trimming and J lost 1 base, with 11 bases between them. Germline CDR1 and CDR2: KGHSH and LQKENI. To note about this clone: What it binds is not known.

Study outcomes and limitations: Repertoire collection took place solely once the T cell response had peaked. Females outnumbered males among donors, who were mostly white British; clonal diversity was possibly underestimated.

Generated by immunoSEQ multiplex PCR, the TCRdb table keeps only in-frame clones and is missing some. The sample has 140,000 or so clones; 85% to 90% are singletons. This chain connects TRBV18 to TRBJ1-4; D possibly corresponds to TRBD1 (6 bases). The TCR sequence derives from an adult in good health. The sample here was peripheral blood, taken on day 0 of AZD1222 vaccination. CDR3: CASSVQQGTNEKLFF. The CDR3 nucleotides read TGTGCCAGCTCAGTTCAACAGGGAACTAATGAAAAACTGTTTTTT.